This TCR beta chain was profiled in a study of monozygotic twins with inflammatory bowel disease (dated by TCRdb to between 2017 and 2020). A note on the overall study: A total of roughly 28 monozygotic twin pairs were included in the full study, comprising nine German pairs (four IBD-concordant, five IBD-discordant) and 19 IBD-discordant Danish pairs. The search for disease-associated traits relied mainly on comparing, within discordant pairs, IBD patients with their genetically identical healthy co-twins. Each individual had, on average, about 151 000 unique TCRalpha sequences and 181 000 unique TCRbeta sequences available for analysis.

What the authors observed across the whole study: Because patients received different immunosuppressive treatments, the repertoires may have picked up extra background noise and variability between individuals. Repertoire similarity did not differ between concordant and discordant twins, which could be due to limited statistical power. TCRbeta repertoire diversity, by inverse Simpson index, was decreased in IBD patients compared with their healthy co-twins. No single strong signal or clonotype linked to IBD turned up in the results, so the idea that one exists was not supported. Fewer clonotypes were shared with other individuals by IBD patients than by healthy twins, most markedly in patients showing signs of disease activity. Distinction between different T cell subtypes could not be achieved in the analysis.

Points on this clonotype: The antigen it binds to is not known.

CDR1 ENHRY and CDR2 SYGVKD are derived from the germline V gene. Including cysteine and phenylalanine, the CDR3 has 12 amino acids. No nucleotide data were recorded. An approximately 2.5 ml peripheral blood sample was drawn into PAXgene tubes per donor and stored at -80°C. Total RNA was isolated from whole blood with the PAXgene blood miRNA kit on an automated QIAcube, without T cell sorting. Peripheral blood from monozygotic twin pairs concordant or discordant for inflammatory bowel disease was subjected to deep TCRalpha and TCRbeta repertoire profiling with unique molecular barcoding. Smoking habits were recorded for all twin pairs, and individuals were classified as current, former or never smokers. The library was produced with 5' RACE. For each TCR library, about 4,000 ng of total RNA was used. For each sample, cDNA synthesis was carried out in eight separate reactions using SMARTScribe reverse transcriptase. During cDNA synthesis, template switching was used to introduce unique molecular identifiers that contained a 6-nucleotide sample barcode. TCRalpha and TCRbeta cDNA was amplified by two nested PCRs of around 16 and 10 cycles, with bead purification after each PCR. Before amplification, cDNA was treated with uracil DNA-glycosylase and purified using the QIAquick PCR purification kit. The second PCR was the step at which Illumina TruSeq-compatible adapters and sample-specific barcodes were added. TapeStation and Qubit were used to check library quality and concentration, and around 5 ng of each library went into the pool. Sequencing of pooled libraries was carried out on an Illumina HiSeq2500 single-index Rapid Run using 2 x 100 bp reads and custom sequencing primers. The authors processed their data as follows. MiGEC version 1.2.6 was used for UMI-based consensus assembly, which corrected PCR and sequencing errors. MiXCR version 2.1.1 was used for V(D)J alignment, clonotype assembly and CDR3 extraction. To normalise gene usage, clonotype sharing and MAIT/NKT TCR abundance, the top 1000, 10 000 and 20 000 clonotypes in each sample were analysed. After downsampling to 27 000 UMIs, diversity was calculated as the inverse Simpson index using the vegan R package. Paired Mann-Whitney U tests on discordant twin pairs were used, with Benjamini-Hochberg multiple-testing correction. One entry per CDR3 protein sequence results from the TCRdb reprocessing of the reads, with DNA left out. The V and J calls and clone size are TCRdb's, not the authors'. The sample table records about 150,000 distinct CDR3 sequences. The ten largest clonotypes hold roughly 1.2% of the sample.

This TCR was recovered from a human donor with ulcerative colitis or Crohn's disease, or a healthy co-twin of an affected twin (not recorded which). Sequencing was performed on blood. The chain couples TRBV10-3 to TRBJ1-2; TCRdb outputs TRBD1, but without DNA this stays unchecked. CDR3 loop: CAIKVRGDGYTF.